A selection of T cell receptor beta chains follows, all from one sample in a study of shared clonotypes between healthy human individuals. Method: immunoSEQ multiplex PCR; TCRdb's copy keeps in-frame clones and lacks some. This table has millions of clones, roughly 94% appearing once. Sequenced material: naive CD4+ T cells sorted from blood. These receptor sequences come from a man aged 18 to 30 in good health. CDR3s include the opening cysteine and the closing phenylalanine or tryptophan. Fields, in order: J gene, V gene, D gene, clone size, CDR3 protein, CDR3 DNA. A D gene is named only where the DNA matches it firmly. Clone size appears in some rows only: once, few, many, or a class for an expanded clone.

>TRBJ2-2|TRBV25-1|TRBD1|NA
CASSELSLRDRNTGELFF
TGTGCCAGCAGTGAACTAAGCCTCCGGGACAGGAACACCGGGGAGCTGTTTTTT
>TRBJ2-2|TRBV2|TRBD1|NA
CASRTGQGYTGELFF
TGTGCCAGCAGAACGGGACAGGGGTACACCGGGGAGCTGTTTTTT
>TRBJ2-3|TRBV11-1|TRBD1|NA
CASSKNGGQGTTDTQYF
TGTGCCAGCAGCAAAAATGGGGGACAGGGGACCACAGATACGCAGTATTTT
>TRBJ1-5|TRBV5-6|TRBD1|NA
CASSRQGTSNQPQHF
TGTGCCAGCAGCCGACAGGGGACAAGCAATCAGCCCCAGCATTTT
>TRBJ2-2|TRBV2|NA|once
CASSDLWDFTGELFF
TGTGCCAGCAGTGATCTCTGGGACTTCACCGGGGAGCTGTTTTTT
>TRBJ1-6|TRBV4-1|TRBD1|NA
CASSPRTGNSPLHF
TGCGCCAGCAGCCCGCGGACAGGTAATTCACCCCTCCACTTT
>TRBJ2-4|TRBV6-5|TRBD1|NA
CASTPGQGFKNIQYF
TGTGCCAGCACCCCCGGACAGGGTTTCAAAAACATTCAGTACTTC
>TRBJ1-1|TRBV7-9|TRBD1|NA
CASSSSDRGWNTEAFF
TGTGCCAGCAGCTCGTCGGACAGGGGGTGGAACACTGAAGCTTTCTTT
>TRBJ2-7|TRBV10-3|TRBD1|NA
CAISARQGAVNEQYF
TGTGCCATCAGTGCCCGACAGGGGGCCGTGAACGAGCAGTACTTC
>TRBJ1-2|TRBV19|NA|few
CASTLGQTNYGYTF
TGTGCCAGTACCTTAGGACAGACTAACTATGGCTACACCTTC